These 17 T cell receptor beta chains came from one sample sequenced in a study of cytomegalovirus exposure and HLA in healthy donors. PCR employed 60 Vbeta and 13 Jbeta primers. Sequencing used immunoSEQ multiplex PCR; TCRdb keeps in-frame clones, though not all of them. Of around 130,000 clones detected, roughly 80% appear once; the ten largest clones hold 1% to 1.5%. The sequenced sample was PBMCs. The receptors come from a man between 50 and 59 years old in good health and CMV-seronegative.

CDR3 DNA sequence: TGTGCCAGCAGAGAATTGACAGGGGGCTACACCTTC. Its protein is CASRELTGGYTF. The rearrangement uses TRBV28 and TRBJ1-2, with 7 bases fitting TRBD1. J gave up 8 bases and V 6 bases, and 6 bases lay outside the gene matches. CDR1 is MDHEN and CDR2 is SYDVKM in the germline V gene. The CDR3 runs to 12 residues.

The rearrangement uses TRBV28 and TRBJ2-7, with 10 bases matching TRBD1. The CDR3 spans 16 residues. CDR1 MDHEN and CDR2 SYDVKM come from the germline V gene. V lost 3 bases to trimming and J lost 1 base; unmatched junction nucleotides: 6. In nucleotides, the CDR3 is TGTGCCAGCAGTTTCGTATCGGGACAGGGGTCCTACGAGCAGTACTTC. Its translation is CASSFVSGQGSYEQYF.

This clone was picked up a small number of times. The gene calls are TRBV14 and TRBJ1-4; no definite D call. Deletions cut 2 bases from V and 1 base from J, with 8 bases between. Germline CDR1 reads SGHDN; CDR2 reads FVKESK. The CDR3 spans 15 residues. The CDR3 nucleotides are TGTGCCAGCAGCCAAAATCCGGGAACTAATGAAAAACTGTTTTTT. The encoded protein is CASSQNPGTNEKLFF.

The CDR3: CAWRALRSVVSDEQFF. DNA for the CDR3: TGTGCCTGGAGGGCCCTAAGAAGCGTAGTTAGCGATGAGCAGTTCTTC. The J gene is TRBJ2-1, the V gene TRBV30, with D possibly TRBD2 on 5 matching bases. The CDR3 totals 16 residues. Trimming pared 3 bases from V and 8 bases from J, leaving 23 bases between. Germline CDR1 reads GTSNPN; CDR2 reads SVGIG (reference sequence).

The chain uses TRBV5-5 and TRBJ1-2; possibly TRBD1 for D (6 bases). With 4 bases removed from V and 0 bases from J, the gap between germline ends came to 16 bases. Germline CDR1 reads SGHKS; CDR2 reads YYEKEE (reference sequence). The length of the CDR3 is 16 residues. As DNA, the CDR3 is TGTGCCAGCAGCCCAATGACCCGGACAGCTAACTATGGCTACACCTTC. Its protein product is CASSPMTRTANYGYTF.

CDR3 in amino acids: CASSHGLAGDKEQYF. Written as DNA, the CDR3 is TGTGCCAGCAGTCACGGACTAGCGGGAGATAAAGAGCAGTACTTC. The chain employs TRBV27 and TRBJ2-7, with 13 nucleotides matching TRBD2. The CDR3 has 15 residues. Germline values: CDR1 MNHEY, CDR2 SMNVEV (reference sequence). Trimming cost V 5 bases and J 7 bases; bases outside gene matches: 8.

In nucleotides, the CDR3 is TGTGCCAGTAGTATCGCAGGGGCGAATCAGCCCCAGCATTTT. Amino acids: CASSIAGANQPQHF. The genes are TRBV19 and TRBJ1-5; perhaps TRBD1 as D (6 bases). Trimming stripped 3 bases from V and 4 bases from J, with 10 bases between. The CDR3 extends over 14 amino acids. The germline V gene encodes CDR1 LNHDA and CDR2 SQIVND (reference sequence).

The V and J genes are TRBV6-1 and TRBJ1-5, with 7 bases that match TRBD1. The CDR3 is made up of 13 amino acids. CDR1 is MNHNS, CDR2 SASEGT, per germline. Trimming removed 10 bases from V and 0 bases from J; junction bases left unmatched: 3. CDR3 sequence: CATQGYSNQPQHF. The CDR3 coding sequence is TGTGCCACACAGGGGTATAGCAATCAGCCCCAGCATTTT.

A few counts support this clone. The sample holds other DNA sequences that translate to the same CDR3. This rearrangement joins TRBV28 to TRBJ2-3, with D uncertain. The CDR3 length is 13 residues. Trimming removed 2 bases at V and 0 bases at J, with 3 bases between. Looked up from germline, CDR1 is MDHEN and CDR2 is SYDVKM. CDR3 sequence: CASSLPSTDTQYF. CDR3 DNA sequence: TGTGCCAGCAGTTTACCGAGCACAGATACGCAGTATTTT.

The chain is built from TRBV2 and TRBJ2-1, with D perhaps matching TRBD2 (6 bases). The germline CDR1 and CDR2 sequences are SNHLY and FYNNEI. This CDR3 has 15 amino acids. The germline V and J ends were trimmed by 6 bases and 1 base, with 13 bases remaining between them. The chain's CDR3 is CASRPRRGSYNEQFF. The CDR3 DNA reads as TGTGCCAGCAGACCTCGGCGGGGATCCTACAATGAGCAGTTCTTC. The complete variable domain, with remaining parts taken from reference TRBV2 and TRBJ2-1, reads EPEVTQTPSHQVTQMGQEVILRCVPISNHLYFYWYRQILGQKVEFLVSFYNNEISEKSEIFDDQFSVERPDGSNFTLKIRSTKLEDSAMYFCASRPRRGSYNEQFFGPGTRLTVL.

This sequence joins TRBV6-1 and TRBJ1-4, with 7 bases fitting TRBD1. After removal of 4 bases from V and 0 bases from J, the junction contained 5 bases not matched to a gene. The germline V gene encodes CDR1 MNHNS and CDR2 SASEGT. This CDR3 has 16 amino acids. For the CDR3, the DNA is TGTGCCAGCAGTGCCGGGACAGCAGCAACTAATGAAAAACTGTTTTTT. It translates to CASSAGTAATNEKLFF.

This clone showed up just a few times. This chain uses TRBV10-2 with TRBJ1-1, with D uncertain. Germline V lookup: CDR1 WSHSY, CDR2 SAAADI. The CDR3 extends over 14 amino acids. The V end lost 3 bases, the J end lost 1 base, and 9 bases lay between the germline ends. The CDR3 region has the DNA TGCGCCAGCAGTGATCGTTCTCGGAACACTGAAGCTTTCTTT. Protein: CASSDRSRNTEAFF.

CDR3 DNA: TGTGCCAGCAGCGTTGGGACAGGGCACACAGATACGCAGTATTTT. It encodes CASSVGTGHTDTQYF. This chain links TRBV9 with TRBJ2-3; TRBD1 aligns across 9 bases. Unmatched junction bases numbered 3, after V lost 2 bases and J lost 2 bases. Germline lookup yields CDR1 SGDLS and CDR2 YYNGEE. CDR3 length equals 15 residues.

This clone showed up just a few times. The chain is built from TRBV14 and TRBJ2-7; TRBD1 aligns across 8 bases. The CDR3 spans 15 residues. Germline values: CDR1 SGHDN, CDR2 FVKESK. The trim removed 0 bases at V and 4 bases at J, leaving 5 bases unmatched. CDR3 region: CASSQDTYRGYEQYF. The DNA for the CDR3 is TGTGCCAGCAGCCAAGATACTTACAGGGGGTACGAGCAGTACTTC.

V usage is TRBV10-3 and J usage is TRBJ1-4; no firm D call. Germline CDR1 is ENHRY and CDR2 is SYGVKD. The CDR3 is 13 amino acids. V dropped 10 bases and J dropped 7 bases, with 16 bases sitting between them. CDR3 in amino acids: CATAGEAVEKLFF. CDR3 DNA sequence: TGTGCCACCGCGGGAGAGGCGGTTGAAAAACTGTTTTTT.

This clone was seen a single time. This chain connects TRBV10-3 to TRBJ2-1, with 11 bases that match TRBD1. CDR3 length: 14 residues. V was pared by 11 bases and J by 7 bases, with 10 bases of the junction left unmatched. From germline, CDR1 is ENHRY and CDR2 SYGVKD. The CDR3 reads CAAQPGQGENEQFF. The CDR3 nucleotides are TGTGCCGCGCAACCGGGACAGGGGGAGAATGAGCAGTTCTTC.

The rearrangement joins TRBV28 to TRBJ1-2; 7 bases align to TRBD1. Trimming removed 0 bases from V and 6 bases from J; junction bases left unmatched: 10. The CDR3 extends over 16 amino acids. Germline loops: CDR1 MDHEN, CDR2 SYDVKM. The CDR3 DNA reads TGTGCCAGCAGTTTATGGGGACAACAGGGGATCGATGGCTACACCTTC. It translates to CASSLWGQQGIDGYTF.